The present entry profiles one T cell receptor (beta chain) with its context. The data are from a study of T cells after yellow fever vaccination. The CDR3 contains 15 residues. Germline CDR1 reads SGHTA; CDR2 reads FQGNSA. V was clipped by 4 bases and J by 5 bases, with 17 bases between them. Researchers made TCR cDNA using 5'RACE template switching, and this step added a universal primer site and UMIs. A single record per CDR3 protein comes from TCRdb applying MiXCR to the 5' RACE reads. The sample has hundreds of thousands of distinct CDR3 sequences, 12% seen once. Source: PBMCs, taken on the day of the yellow fever booster vaccination. This receptor was taken from a young man who received the YFV17D yellow fever vaccine. The chain is built from TRBV7-2 and TRBJ2-5, with D tentatively TRBD1 or TRBD2 (6 bases each). The CDR3 protein is CASSSKGGRWETQYF. Written as DNA, the CDR3 is TGTGCCAGCAGCTCCAAAGGGGGGCGCTGGGAGACCCAGTACTTC.